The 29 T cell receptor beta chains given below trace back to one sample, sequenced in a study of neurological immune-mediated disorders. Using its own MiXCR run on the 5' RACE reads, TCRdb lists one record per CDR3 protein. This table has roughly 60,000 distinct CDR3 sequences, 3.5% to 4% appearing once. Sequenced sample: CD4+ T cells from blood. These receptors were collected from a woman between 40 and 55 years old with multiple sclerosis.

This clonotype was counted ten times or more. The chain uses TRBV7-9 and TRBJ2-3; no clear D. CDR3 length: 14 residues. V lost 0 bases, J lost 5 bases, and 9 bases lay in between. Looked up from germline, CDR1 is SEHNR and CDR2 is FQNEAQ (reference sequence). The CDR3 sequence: CASSLAGIGDTQYF. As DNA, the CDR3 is TGTGCCAGCAGCTTAGCAGGGATTGGAGATACGCAGTATTTT.

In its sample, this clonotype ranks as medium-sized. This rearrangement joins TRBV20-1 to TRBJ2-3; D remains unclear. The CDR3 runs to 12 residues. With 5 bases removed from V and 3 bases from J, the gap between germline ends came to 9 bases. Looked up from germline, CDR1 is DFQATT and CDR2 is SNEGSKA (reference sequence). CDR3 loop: CSAVMVTDTQYF. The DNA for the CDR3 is TGCAGTGCTGTAATGGTGACAGATACGCAGTATTTT.

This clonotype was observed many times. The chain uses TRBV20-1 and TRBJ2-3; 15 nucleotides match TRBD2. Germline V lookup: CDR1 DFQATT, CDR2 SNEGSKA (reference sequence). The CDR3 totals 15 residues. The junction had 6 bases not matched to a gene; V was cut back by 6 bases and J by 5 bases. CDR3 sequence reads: CSARGTSGGLDTQYF. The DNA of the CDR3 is TGCAGTGCACGTGGGACTAGCGGGGGGCTAGATACGCAGTATTTT.

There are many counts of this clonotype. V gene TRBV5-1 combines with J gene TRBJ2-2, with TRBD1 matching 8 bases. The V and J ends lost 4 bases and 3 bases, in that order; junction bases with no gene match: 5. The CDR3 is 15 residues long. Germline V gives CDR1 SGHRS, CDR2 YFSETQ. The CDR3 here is CASSTGQVDTGELFF. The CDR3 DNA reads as TGCGCCAGCAGCACGGGACAGGTCGACACCGGGGAGCTGTTTTTT.

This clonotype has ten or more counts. CDR3 in amino acids: CASGLLLPYEQYF. Written as DNA, the CDR3 is TGTGCTAGTGGTTTGTTGTTGCCCTACGAGCAGTACTTC. The chain uses TRBV12-5 and TRBJ2-7; D call uncertain. The V gene's germline CDR1 is LGHNT and CDR2 FRNRAP. The CDR3 is 13 amino acids. The germline V and J ends were trimmed by 2 bases and 2 bases, with 7 bases remaining between them.

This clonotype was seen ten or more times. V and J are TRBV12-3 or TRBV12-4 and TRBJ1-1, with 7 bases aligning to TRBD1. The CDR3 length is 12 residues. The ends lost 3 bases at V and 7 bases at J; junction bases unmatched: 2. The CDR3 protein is CASSFGTDEAFF. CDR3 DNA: TGTGCCAGCAGTTTCGGGACAGATGAAGCTTTCTTT.

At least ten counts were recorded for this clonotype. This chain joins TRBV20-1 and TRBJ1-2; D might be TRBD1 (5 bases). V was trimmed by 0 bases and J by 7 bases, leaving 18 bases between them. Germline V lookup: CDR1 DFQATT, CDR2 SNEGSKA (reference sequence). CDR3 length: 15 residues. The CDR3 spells CSARDGGFSGGGYTF. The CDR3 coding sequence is TGCAGTGCTAGAGATGGGGGTTTTTCCGGAGGTGGCTACACCTTC.

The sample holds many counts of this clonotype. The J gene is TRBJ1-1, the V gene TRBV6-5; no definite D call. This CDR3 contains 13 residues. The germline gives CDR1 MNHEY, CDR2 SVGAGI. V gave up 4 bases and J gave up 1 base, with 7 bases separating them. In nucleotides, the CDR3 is TGTGCCAGCAGTTCGAGGCAGAACACTGAAGCTTTCTTT. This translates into CASSSRQNTEAFF.

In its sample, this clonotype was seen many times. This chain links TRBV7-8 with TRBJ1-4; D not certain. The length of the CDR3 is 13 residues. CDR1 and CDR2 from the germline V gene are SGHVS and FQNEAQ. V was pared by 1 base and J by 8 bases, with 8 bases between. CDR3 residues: CASSLGPLEKLFF. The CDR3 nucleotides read TGTGCCAGCAGCTTAGGCCCTTTGGAAAAACTGTTTTTT. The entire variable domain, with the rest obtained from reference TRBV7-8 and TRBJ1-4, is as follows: GAGVSQSPRYKVAKRGQDVALRCDPISGHVSLFWYQQALGQGPEFLTYFQNEAQLDKSGLPSDRFFAERPEGSVSTLKIQRTQQEDSAVYLCASSLGPLEKLFFGSGTQLSVL.

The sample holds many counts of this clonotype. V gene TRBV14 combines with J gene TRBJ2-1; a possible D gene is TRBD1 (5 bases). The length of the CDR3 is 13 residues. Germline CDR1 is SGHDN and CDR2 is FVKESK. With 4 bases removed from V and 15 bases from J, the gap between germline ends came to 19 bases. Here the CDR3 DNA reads TGTGCCAGCAGCCCTGCCGCGAGGACAATCCGGTTCTTC. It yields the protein CASSPAARTIRFF. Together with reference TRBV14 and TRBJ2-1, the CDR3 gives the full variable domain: EAGVTQFPSHSVIEKGQTVTLRCDPISGHDNLYWYRRVMGKEIKFLLHFVKESKQDESGMPNNRFLAERTGGTYSTLKVQPAELEDSGVYFCASSPAARTIRFFGPGTRLTVL.

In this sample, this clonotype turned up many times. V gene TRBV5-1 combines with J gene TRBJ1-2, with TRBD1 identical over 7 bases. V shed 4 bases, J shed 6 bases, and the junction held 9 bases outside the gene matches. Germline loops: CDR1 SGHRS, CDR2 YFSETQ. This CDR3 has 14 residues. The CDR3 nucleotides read TGCGCCAGCAGCGGGGGACAGTTCGGTGATGGCTACACCTTC. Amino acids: CASSGGQFGDGYTF.

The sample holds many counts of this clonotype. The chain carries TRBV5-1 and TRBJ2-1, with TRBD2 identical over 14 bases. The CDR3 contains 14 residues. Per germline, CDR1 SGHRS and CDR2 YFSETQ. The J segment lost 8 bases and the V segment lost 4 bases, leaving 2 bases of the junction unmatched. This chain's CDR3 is CASSPTSGGDEQFF. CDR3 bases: TGCGCCAGCAGCCCGACTAGCGGGGGGGATGAGCAGTTCTTC.

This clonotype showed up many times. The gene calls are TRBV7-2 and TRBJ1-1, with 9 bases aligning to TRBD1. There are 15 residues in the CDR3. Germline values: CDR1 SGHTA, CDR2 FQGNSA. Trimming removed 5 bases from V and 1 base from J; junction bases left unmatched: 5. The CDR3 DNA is TGTGCCAGCAGCCTACAGGGGGCTCCGAACACTGAAGCTTTCTTT. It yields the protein CASSLQGAPNTEAFF.

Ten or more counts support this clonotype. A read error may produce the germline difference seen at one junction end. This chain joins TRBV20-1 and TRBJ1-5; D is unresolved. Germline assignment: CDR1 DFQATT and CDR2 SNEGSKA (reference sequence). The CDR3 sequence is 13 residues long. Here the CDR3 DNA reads TGCAGTGTTAGAGGACGGTCCAATCAGCCCCAGCATTTT. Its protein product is CSVRGRSNQPQHF.

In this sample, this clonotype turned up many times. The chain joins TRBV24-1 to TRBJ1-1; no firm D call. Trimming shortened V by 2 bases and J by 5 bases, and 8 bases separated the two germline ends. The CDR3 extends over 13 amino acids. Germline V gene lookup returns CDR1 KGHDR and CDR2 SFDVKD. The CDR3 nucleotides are TGTGCCACCAGTGATTACCCTAAAACTGAAGCTTTCTTT. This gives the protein CATSDYPKTEAFF.

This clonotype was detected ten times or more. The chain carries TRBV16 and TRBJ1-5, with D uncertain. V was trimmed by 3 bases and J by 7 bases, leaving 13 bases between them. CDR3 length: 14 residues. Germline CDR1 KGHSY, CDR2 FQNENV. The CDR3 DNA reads TGTGCCAGCAGCCACGAGGGTGGCCGGCAGCCCCAGCATTTT. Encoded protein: CASSHEGGRQPQHF.

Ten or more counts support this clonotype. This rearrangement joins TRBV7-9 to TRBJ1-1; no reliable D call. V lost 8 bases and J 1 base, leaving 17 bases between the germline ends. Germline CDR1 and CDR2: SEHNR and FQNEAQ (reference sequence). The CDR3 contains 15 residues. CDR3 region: CASSPTGASNTEAFF. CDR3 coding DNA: TGTGCCAGCTCGCCGACGGGCGCCTCGAACACTGAAGCTTTCTTT.

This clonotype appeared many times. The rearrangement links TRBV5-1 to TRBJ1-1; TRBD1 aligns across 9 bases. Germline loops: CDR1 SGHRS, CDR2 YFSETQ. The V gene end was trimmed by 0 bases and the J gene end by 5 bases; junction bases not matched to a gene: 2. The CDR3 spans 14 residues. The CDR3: CASSLGQGGTEAFF. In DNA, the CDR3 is TGCGCCAGCAGCTTGGGACAGGGGGGGACTGAAGCTTTCTTT.

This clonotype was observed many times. The CDR3 is CASLAAVGNTIYF. CDR3 nucleotides: TGTGCAAGCCTTGCGGCGGTTGGAAACACCATATATTTT. V is TRBV6-5 and J is TRBJ1-3; no clear D gene. CDR3 length: 13 amino acids. Germline V gene data show CDR1 as MNHEY and CDR2 as SVGAGI.

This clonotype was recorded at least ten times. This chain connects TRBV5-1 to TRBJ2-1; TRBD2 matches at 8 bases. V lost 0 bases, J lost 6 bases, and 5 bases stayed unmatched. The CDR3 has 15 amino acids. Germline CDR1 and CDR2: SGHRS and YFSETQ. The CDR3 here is CASSLGAGGPNEQFF. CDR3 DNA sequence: TGCGCCAGCAGCTTGGGTGCGGGGGGACCCAATGAGCAGTTCTTC.

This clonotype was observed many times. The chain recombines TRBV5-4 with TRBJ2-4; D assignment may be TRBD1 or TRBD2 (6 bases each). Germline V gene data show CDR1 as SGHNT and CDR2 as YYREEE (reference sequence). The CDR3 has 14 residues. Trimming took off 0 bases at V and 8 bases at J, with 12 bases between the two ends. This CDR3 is CASSLAGGGDIQYF. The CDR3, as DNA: TGTGCCAGCAGCTTGGCTGGAGGGGGTGACATTCAGTACTTC.

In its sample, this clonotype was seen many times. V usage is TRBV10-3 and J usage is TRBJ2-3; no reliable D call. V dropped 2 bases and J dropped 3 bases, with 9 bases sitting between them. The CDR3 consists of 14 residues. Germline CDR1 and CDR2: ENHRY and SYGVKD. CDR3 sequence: CAISEPWATDTQYF. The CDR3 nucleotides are TGTGCCATCAGTGAGCCGTGGGCGACAGATACGCAGTATTTT.

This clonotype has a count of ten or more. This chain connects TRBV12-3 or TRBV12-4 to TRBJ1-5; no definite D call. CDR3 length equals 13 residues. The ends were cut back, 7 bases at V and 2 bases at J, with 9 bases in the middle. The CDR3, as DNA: TGTGCCAGCACCTGGGAGGGCAATCAGCCCCAGCATTTT. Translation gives CASTWEGNQPQHF.

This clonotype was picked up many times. In DNA, the CDR3 is TGCAGCGTTGAGGACGGACGTAGTTATGAGCAGTACTTC. It encodes CSVEDGRSYEQYF. This chain links TRBV29-1 with TRBJ2-7; D not resolved. V was cut by 3 bases and J by 7 bases, with 16 bases left in between. There are 13 residues in the CDR3. Germline lookup yields CDR1 SQVTM and CDR2 ANQGSEA.

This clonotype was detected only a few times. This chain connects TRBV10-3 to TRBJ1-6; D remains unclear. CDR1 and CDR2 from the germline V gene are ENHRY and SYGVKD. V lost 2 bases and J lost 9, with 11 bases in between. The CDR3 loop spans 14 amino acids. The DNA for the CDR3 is TGTGCCATCAGTGAGAGGAGGGATACTTCACCCCTCCACTTT. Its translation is CAISERRDTSPLHF.

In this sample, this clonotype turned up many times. Here the CDR3 reads CASSSLILGTNSYNEQFF. CDR3 DNA sequence: TGTGCCAGCAGCTCTCTAATACTTGGGACGAACTCCTACAATGAGCAGTTCTTC. V gene TRBV7-9 combines with J gene TRBJ2-1; possibly TRBD1 or TRBD2 for D (5 bases each). Germline CDR1 is SEHNR and CDR2 is FQNEAQ (reference sequence). This CDR3 is built from 18 residues. Trimming left V 4 bases short and J 0 bases short, with 19 bases between.

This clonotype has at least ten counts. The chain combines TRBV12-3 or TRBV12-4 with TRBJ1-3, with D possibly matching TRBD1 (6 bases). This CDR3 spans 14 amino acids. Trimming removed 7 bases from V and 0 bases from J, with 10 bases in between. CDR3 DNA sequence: TGTGCCAGCACCTTGGACAGCTCTGGAAACACCATATATTTT. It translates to CASTLDSSGNTIYF.

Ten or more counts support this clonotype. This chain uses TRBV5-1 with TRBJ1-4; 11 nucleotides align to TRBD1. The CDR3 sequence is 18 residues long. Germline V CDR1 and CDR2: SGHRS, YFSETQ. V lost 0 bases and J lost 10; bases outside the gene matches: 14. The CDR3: CASSLEDRGRIAFSKLFF. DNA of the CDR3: TGCGCCAGCAGCTTGGAGGACAGGGGGCGAATCGCCTTCTCAAAACTGTTTTTT.

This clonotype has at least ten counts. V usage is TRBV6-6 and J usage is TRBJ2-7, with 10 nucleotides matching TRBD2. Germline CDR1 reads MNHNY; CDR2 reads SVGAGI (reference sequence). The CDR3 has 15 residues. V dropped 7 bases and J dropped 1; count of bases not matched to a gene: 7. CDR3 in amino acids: CASTRSGGDSYEQYF. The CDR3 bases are TGTGCCAGCACCCGGAGCGGGGGGGATTCCTACGAGCAGTACTTC.